Each of the 16 T cell receptor beta chains below was sequenced from the same sample in a study of cytomegalovirus exposure and HLA in healthy donors. The primer mix had 60 Vbeta and 13 Jbeta primers. TCRdb's copy holds only in-frame clones and misses some; the assay was immunoSEQ multiplex PCR. The table lists 180,000 or so clones, roughly 76% of them singletons. Sequenced: PBMCs. The receptors were gathered from a woman between 18 and 29 years old in good health and CMV-seropositive.

This chain uses TRBV27 with TRBJ2-1; 11 positions agree with TRBD2. V dropped 10 bases and J dropped 10; count of bases not matched to a gene: 15. The CDR3 is 15 residues long. Per germline, CDR1 MNHEY and CDR2 SMNVEV (reference sequence). The DNA for the CDR3 is TGTGCCACCCAAACTAGCGGGAGCTTGATCGGAGAGCAGTTCTTC. Translated, it gives CATQTSGSLIGEQFF.

The rearrangement links TRBV19 to TRBJ2-7; 7 bases agree with TRBD1. Germline trimming cut 5 bases from V and 6 bases from J; bases unmatched to any gene: 10. Germline V lookup: CDR1 LNHDA, CDR2 SQIVND (reference sequence). This CDR3 has 14 residues. CDR3 loop: CASSPTTGIGEQYF. CDR3 nucleotide sequence: TGTGCCAGTAGTCCAACGACAGGGATCGGCGAGCAGTACTTC.

The chain is built from TRBV5-4 and TRBJ2-7, with a possible D match to TRBD2 (6 bases). CDR1 SGHNT and CDR2 YYREEE come from the germline V gene (reference sequence). This CDR3 comprises 14 residues. Deletions cut 2 bases from V and 2 bases from J, with 11 bases between. CDR3 DNA: TGTGCCAGCAGCTTAAGCGGGCTTACCTACGAGCAGTACTTC. Translated: CASSLSGLTYEQYF.

The chain links TRBV6-1 to TRBJ1-1; D is perhaps TRBD1 (6 bases). V was shortened by 10 bases and J by 10 bases, with 28 bases between the two germline ends. Germline CDR1 is MNHNS and CDR2 is SASEGT. CDR3 size: 15 residues. The CDR3: CATTVSLGGLAGAFF. The DNA for the CDR3 is TGTGCCACTACGGTCTCATTAGGGGGATTGGCTGGAGCTTTCTTT.

This chain uses TRBV11-2 with TRBJ2-1; 11 nucleotides align to TRBD2. V dropped 4 bases and J dropped 6; count of bases not matched to a gene: 2. The CDR3 contains 14 residues. Germline lookup yields CDR1 SGHAT and CDR2 FQNNGV. The CDR3 coding sequence is TGTGCCAGCAGCTCGGGACTAGCGGTCAATGAGCAGTTCTTC. Translation gives CASSSGLAVNEQFF.

The V gene is TRBV18, the J gene TRBJ1-1; 10 positions agree with TRBD1. Germline V gene sequence: CDR1 KGHSH, CDR2 LQKENI. The ends lost 4 bases at V and 4 bases at J; junction bases unmatched: 12. The CDR3 is made up of 17 amino acids. DNA of the CDR3: TGTGCCAGCTCACTGTCCCGGGACAGGGGTTCAAGCACTGAAGCTTTCTTT. Translating it yields CASSLSRDRGSSTEAFF. Based on the CDR3 plus reference TRBV18 and TRBJ1-1, the full variable domain is NAGVMQNPRHLVRRRGQEARLRCSPMKGHSHVYWYRQLPEEGLKFMVYLQKENIIDESGMPKERFSAEFPKEGPSILRIQQVVRGDSAAYFCASSLSRDRGSSTEAFFGQGTRLTVV.

The V call is TRBV29-1, the J call TRBJ1-2; 8 nucleotides line up with TRBD1. V lost 6 bases, J lost 0 bases, and 3 bases stayed unmatched. The CDR3 runs 13 residues. Per germline, CDR1 SQVTM and CDR2 ANQGSEA. CDR3 coding DNA: TGCAGCGTCGGACAGGGTTCTAACTATGGCTACACCTTC. Amino acid sequence: CSVGQGSNYGYTF.

This clone appeared a single time. The J gene is TRBJ2-7, the V gene TRBV7-2, with D possibly matching TRBD1 (6 bases). Germline lookup yields CDR1 SGHTA and CDR2 FQGNSA. CDR3 length equals 16 residues. V dropped 4 bases and J dropped 3 bases, with 19 bases sitting between them. The CDR3 loop reads CASSWRQEPTDYEQYF. CDR3 DNA sequence: TGTGCCAGCAGCTGGCGACAGGAGCCAACAGACTACGAGCAGTACTTC.

A few counts support this clone. The V and J genes are TRBV9 and TRBJ2-2; D perhaps matches TRBD2 (7 bases). CDR1 is SGDLS and CDR2 is YYNGEE in the germline V gene. Trimming pared 4 bases from V and 4 bases from J, leaving 20 bases between. The CDR3 totals 17 residues. CDR3 DNA sequence: TGTGCCAGCAGCTCCCGTGCGGGGGCCCGTGGCACCGGGGAGCTGTTTTTT. It codes for CASSSRAGARGTGELFF.

The chain carries TRBV14 and TRBJ1-1; D remains unclear. This CDR3 is 11 amino acids long. Per the germline V gene, CDR1 is SGHDN and CDR2 is FVKESK. The V gene lost 5 bases and the J gene lost 7 bases, with 8 bases spanning the gap. Here the CDR3 DNA reads TGTGCCAGCAGCAATACTTATGAAGCTTTCTTT. This codes for CASSNTYEAFF.

This clone was seen a single time. V gene TRBV6-5 combines with J gene TRBJ2-2; TRBD1 is a possible D gene (6 bases). The CDR3 covers 15 residues. The ends were cut back, 6 bases at V and 1 base at J, with 12 bases in the middle. Germline V gene sequence: CDR1 MNHEY, CDR2 SVGAGI. The CDR3 bases are TGTGCCAGCAGCCCACTACAGGGGAACACCGGGGAGCTGTTTTTT. Protein sequence: CASSPLQGNTGELFF.

The gene calls are TRBV11-2 and TRBJ2-5; 12 nucleotides match TRBD2. The ends lost 5 bases at V and 5 bases at J; junction bases unmatched: 9. CDR1 and CDR2 from the germline V gene are SGHAT and FQNNGV. The CDR3 is 16 amino acids. CDR3 region: CASSPWTSGVDETQYF. CDR3 coding DNA: TGTGCCAGCAGCCCCTGGACTAGCGGGGTGGACGAGACCCAGTACTTC. Together with reference TRBV11-2 and TRBJ2-5, the CDR3 gives the full variable domain: EAGVAQSPRYKIIEKRQSVAFWCNPISGHATLYWYQQILGQGPKLLIQFQNNGVVDDSQLPKDRFSAERLKGVDSTLKIQPAKLEDSAVYLCASSPWTSGVDETQYFGPGTRLLVL.

The chain combines TRBV29-1 with TRBJ2-2, with no clear D. Per germline, CDR1 SQVTM and CDR2 ANQGSEA. V lost 6 bases to trimming and J lost 0 bases, with 11 bases between them. The CDR3 runs to 14 residues. The CDR3 sequence: CSVLAVSNTGELFF. The CDR3 coding sequence is TGCAGCGTCTTGGCAGTATCGAACACCGGGGAGCTGTTTTTT.

The rearrangement links TRBV5-4 to TRBJ2-7; 11 bases align to TRBD1. J was trimmed by 2 bases and V by 4 bases; bases with no gene match: 8. CDR1 SGHNT and CDR2 YYREEE come from the germline V gene (reference sequence). The CDR3 is made up of 16 amino acids. For the CDR3, the DNA is TGTGCCAGCAGCCCCCGACGGGGACAGGGGGCCTACGAGCAGTACTTC. Protein sequence: CASSPRRGQGAYEQYF.

The chain uses TRBV5-4 and TRBJ2-7; TRBD2 might be the D (7 bases). CDR1 and CDR2 (germline): SGHNT, YYREEE (reference sequence). The CDR3 is 15 residues long. Trimming pared 4 bases from V and 2 bases from J, leaving 16 bases between. The CDR3 DNA sequence: TGTGCCAGCAGCCGCGGGGGCCCTTTCACCTACGAGCAGTACTTC. Protein sequence: CASSRGGPFTYEQYF.

The chain has TRBV7-6 and TRBJ1-3; D gene unclear. The CDR3 consists of 15 residues. The germline CDR1 and CDR2 sequences are SGHVS and FNYEAQ. Trimming left V 0 bases short and J 4 bases short, with 10 bases between. CDR3 region: CASSLAGRGGNTIYF. The DNA for the CDR3 is TGTGCCAGCAGCTTAGCTGGCCGGGGAGGAAACACCATATATTTT.